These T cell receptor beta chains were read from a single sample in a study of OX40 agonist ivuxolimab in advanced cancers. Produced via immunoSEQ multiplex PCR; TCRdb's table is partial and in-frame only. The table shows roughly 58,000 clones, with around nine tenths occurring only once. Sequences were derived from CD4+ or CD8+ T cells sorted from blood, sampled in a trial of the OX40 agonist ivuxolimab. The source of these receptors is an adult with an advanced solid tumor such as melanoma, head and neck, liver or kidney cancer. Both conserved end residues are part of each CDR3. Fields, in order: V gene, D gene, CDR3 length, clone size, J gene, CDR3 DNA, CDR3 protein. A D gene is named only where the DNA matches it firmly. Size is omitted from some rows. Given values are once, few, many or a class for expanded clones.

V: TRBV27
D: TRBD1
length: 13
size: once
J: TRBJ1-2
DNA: TGTGCCAGCAGCTCGGACAGGGCTTATGGCTACACCTTC
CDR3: CASSSDRAYGYTF

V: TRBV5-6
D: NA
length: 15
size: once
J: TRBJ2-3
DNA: TGTGCCAGCAGCTTAAGGACAACTAGCACAGATACGCAGTATTTT
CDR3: CASSLRTTSTDTQYF

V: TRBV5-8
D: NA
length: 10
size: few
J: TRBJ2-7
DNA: TGTGCCAGCAGCTTGGTGGGGCAGGCCTTC
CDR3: CASSLVGQAF

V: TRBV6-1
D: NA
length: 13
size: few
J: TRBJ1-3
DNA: TGTGCCAGCAGCCCCCCCGGGGGAGGCACCATATATTTT
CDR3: CASSPPGGGTIYF

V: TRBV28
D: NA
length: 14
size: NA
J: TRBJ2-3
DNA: TGTGCCAGCAGTTTAGACAGAAGCACAGATACGCAGTATTTT
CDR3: CASSLDRSTDTQYF

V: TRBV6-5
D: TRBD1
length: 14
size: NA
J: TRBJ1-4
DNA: TGTGCCAGCAGTGGGACAGCAACTAATGAAAAACTGTTTTTT
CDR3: CASSGTATNEKLFF

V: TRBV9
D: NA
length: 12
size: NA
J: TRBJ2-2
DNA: TGTGCCAGCAGCGTAGTGGCCGGGGAGCTGTTTTTT
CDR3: CASSVVAGELFF

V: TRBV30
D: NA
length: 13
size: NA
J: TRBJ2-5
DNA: TGTGCCTGGAGTTGGGGGGCCCAAGAGACCCAGTACTTC
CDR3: CAWSWGAQETQYF

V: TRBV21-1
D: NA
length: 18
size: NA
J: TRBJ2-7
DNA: TGTGCCAGCAGCACACTGCGAACCCTCCAGAGTACCTTCTACGAGCAGTACTTC
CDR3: CASSTLRTLQSTFYEQYF

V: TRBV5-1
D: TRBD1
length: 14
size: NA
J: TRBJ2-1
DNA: TGCGCCAGCAGCCCCGGGACAGGGGGCTGGGAGCAGTTCTTC
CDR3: CASSPGTGGWEQFF

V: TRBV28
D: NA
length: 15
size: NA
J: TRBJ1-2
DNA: TGTGCCAGCAGTTTATCTGGGGGAGGACTCTATGGCTACACCTTC
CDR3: CASSLSGGGLYGYTF